This T cell receptor beta chain comes out of a study of beta chain features in type 1 diabetes. Broader study findings: Type 1 diabetes patients had moderately but significantly shorter TCRB CDR3s in all four CD4+ subsets. There were fewer insertions and more deletions at the VDJ junctions of type 1 diabetes patients. PCR, the amplification step, might favor shorter templates, equally in patients and controls.

This clone was recorded a few times. Its target is unknown. The sequenced template was cDNA made from the entire isolated RNA. Sequencing used immunoSEQ multiplex PCR; TCRdb keeps in-frame clones, though not all of them. The sample consists of around 130,000 clones, approximately 10% of them appearing once. Sorted cells reached over 95% purity in every population. Germline V gives CDR1 MRHNA, CDR2 SNTAGT. The germline V and J ends were trimmed by 4 bases and 9 bases, with 13 bases remaining between them. The CDR3 contains 14 residues. This TCR was sampled from a man under 40 with type 1 diabetes. The gene calls are TRBV6-4 and TRBJ1-6; D is undetermined. Sequenced input: central memory CD4+ T cells from blood. The CDR3 DNA reads as TGTGCCAGCAGTGTGGAAGCGGGTGGTTCACCCCTCCACTTT. Translating it yields CASSVEAGGSPLHF.